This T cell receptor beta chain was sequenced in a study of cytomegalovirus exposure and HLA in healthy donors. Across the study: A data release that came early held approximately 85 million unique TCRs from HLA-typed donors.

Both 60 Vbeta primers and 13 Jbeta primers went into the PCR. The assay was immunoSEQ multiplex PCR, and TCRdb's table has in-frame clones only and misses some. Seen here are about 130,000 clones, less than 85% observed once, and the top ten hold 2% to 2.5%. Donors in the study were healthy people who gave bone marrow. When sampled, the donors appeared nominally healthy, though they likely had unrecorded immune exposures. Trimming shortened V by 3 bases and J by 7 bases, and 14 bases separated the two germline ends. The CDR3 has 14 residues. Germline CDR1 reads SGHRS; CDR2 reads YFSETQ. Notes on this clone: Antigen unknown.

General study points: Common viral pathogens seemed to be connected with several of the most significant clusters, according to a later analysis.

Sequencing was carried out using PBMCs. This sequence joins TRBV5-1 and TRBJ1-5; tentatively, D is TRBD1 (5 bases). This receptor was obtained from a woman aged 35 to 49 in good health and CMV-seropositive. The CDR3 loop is CASSSEGGAQPQHF. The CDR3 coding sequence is TGCGCCAGCAGCTCAGAAGGCGGGGCCCAGCCCCAGCATTTT. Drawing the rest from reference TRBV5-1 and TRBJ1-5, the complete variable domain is KAGVTQTPRYLIKTRGQQVTLSCSPISGHRSVSWYQQTPGQGLQFLFEYFSETQRNKGNFPGRFSGRQFSNSRSEMNVSTLELGDSALYLCASSSEGGAQPQHFGDGTRLSIL.